Sequencing of this TCR beta chain was carried out in a study of T cells in localized non-small cell lung cancer (dated by TCRdb to the early 2020s). A note on the overall study: The study analyzed T cell repertoires of approximately 240 early-stage NSCLC patients, comparing tumors and uninvolved tumor-adjacent lungs. The cohort was made up of some 240 treatment-naive NSCLC patients whose localized lung tumors had been resected. Of the NSCLC patients, 129 were male and about 97 were female, and the mean age was about 69 years. On the study overall, not on this receptor specifically: Because multi-region tumor sequencing was not performed, intratumor heterogeneity could not be ruled out. Uninvolved tumor-adjacent lung showed the highest T cell clonality, higher than tumor, which suggests more focused antigenic responses in the adjacent lung. Longer overall survival was associated with higher blood T cell density, whereas shorter survival was associated with higher adjacent-lung clonality. A median of 57 of the top 100 tumor clones turned up in the paired uninvolved adjacent lung, and under 30 of those clones also ranked among the top 100 of that same adjacent lung. Because the study design was exploratory, TCR variables were selected using unadjusted p-values without false-discovery rate correction.

Worth noting for this clone: Its target antigen remains unknown. No base qualities exist here, and no much larger clone lies one base off it.

At diagnosis, peripheral blood, uninvolved tumor-adjacent lung and tumor were collected and were preserved as a mix of fresh-frozen and FFPE material. For TCR repertoire profiling, blood samples were analyzed as peripheral blood mononuclear cells. TCR beta CDR3 regions were sequenced from DNA using the immunoSEQ Assay. The original pipeline was this. T cell density was computed as TCR beta template counts normalized to usable DNA estimated by amplifying housekeeping genes. The preseqR package was used to estimate richness by extrapolating to 400,000 templates for PBMC samples and to 120,000 templates for tissue samples. Clonality was taken to be one minus Pielou's evenness. Tissue-enriched TCRs were identified through differential abundance testing performed on productive amino-acid clonotypes, with a minimum total count of 5 and an alpha of 0.1. The Jaccard Index and the Morisita Overlap Index were used to measure how much the repertoires overlapped between compartments. TCR beta CDR3s were clustered by GLIPH together with public tetramer-defined viral CDR3s, and at least three viral sequences plus V-gene enrichment were required for viral motifs. TCRdb holds this immuneACCESS table with in-frame rearrangements only. Some clones are missing; in checked studies, unresolved V genes explain under half, and the rest has no known cause. From that table come the V and J calls and clone size; the DNA was used to work out D and trimming. The sample table records tens of thousands of clones; about 90% of these occur just once. The top ten hold around 20% of the sample.

The germline V gene gives CDR1 as ENHRY and CDR2 as SYGVKD. A distance of 12 bases separates the germline ends of V and J, which lose 4 bases and 3 bases respectively. The CDR3 covers 15 residues, taking in both the cysteine and the phenylalanine. The retained sequence is limited to the CDR3, 45 bases, with the frame set at the first base. Sample: peripheral blood, taken before any cancer treatment. This sequence uses TRBV10-3 and TRBJ2-2; TRBD2 is a possible D gene, resting on 7 matching bases. This receptor was obtained from a man between 40 and 69 years old with stage I squamous cell lung carcinoma. The CDR3 has the sequence CAISVGGADTGELFF. The nucleotide sequence is TGTGCCATCAGTGTAGGGGGGGCCGACACCGGGGAGCTGTTTTTT.